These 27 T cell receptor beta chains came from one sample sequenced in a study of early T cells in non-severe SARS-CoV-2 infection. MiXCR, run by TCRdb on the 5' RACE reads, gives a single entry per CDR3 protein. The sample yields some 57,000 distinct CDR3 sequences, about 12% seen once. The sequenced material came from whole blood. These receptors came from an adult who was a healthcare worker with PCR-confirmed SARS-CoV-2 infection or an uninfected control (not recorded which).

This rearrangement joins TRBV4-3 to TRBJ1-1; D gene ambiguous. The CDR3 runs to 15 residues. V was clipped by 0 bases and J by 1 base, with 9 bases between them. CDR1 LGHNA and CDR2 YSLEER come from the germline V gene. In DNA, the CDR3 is TGCGCCAGCAGCCAAGAATGGACTCAGAACACTGAAGCTTTCTTT. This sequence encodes CASSQEWTQNTEAFF.

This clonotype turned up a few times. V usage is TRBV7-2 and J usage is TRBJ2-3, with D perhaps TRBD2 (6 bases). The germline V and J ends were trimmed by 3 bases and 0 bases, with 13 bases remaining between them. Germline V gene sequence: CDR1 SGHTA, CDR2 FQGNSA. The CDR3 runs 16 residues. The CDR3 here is CASSLGLTGSTDTQYF. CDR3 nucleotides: TGTGCCAGCAGCTTGGGACTGACGGGGAGCACAGATACGCAGTATTTT.

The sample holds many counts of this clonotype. CDR3 loop: CASMGWGAGNNEQFF. The CDR3 DNA reads as TGTGCCAGTATGGGGTGGGGCGCCGGGAACAATGAGCAGTTCTTC. The chain recombines TRBV19 with TRBJ2-1; either TRBD1 or TRBD2 may supply D (5 bases each). With 7 bases removed from V and 5 bases from J, the gap between germline ends came to 18 bases. The CDR3 runs to 15 residues. Germline-derived CDR1 and CDR2 are LNHDA and SQIVND (reference sequence).

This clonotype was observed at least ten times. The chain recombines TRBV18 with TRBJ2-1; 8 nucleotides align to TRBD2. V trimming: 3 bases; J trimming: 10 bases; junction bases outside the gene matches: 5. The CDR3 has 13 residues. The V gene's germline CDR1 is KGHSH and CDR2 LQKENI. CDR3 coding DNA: TGTGCCAGCTCACCGAGTGTAGCGGGGGAGCAGTTCTTC. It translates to CASSPSVAGEQFF.

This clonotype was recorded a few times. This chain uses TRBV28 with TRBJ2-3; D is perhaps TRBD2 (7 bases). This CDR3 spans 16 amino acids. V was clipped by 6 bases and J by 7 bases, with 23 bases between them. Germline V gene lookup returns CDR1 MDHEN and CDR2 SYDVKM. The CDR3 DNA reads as TGTGCCAGCAGCTCTCCGGCGGGGGCCCGTATGTATACGCAGTATTTT. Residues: CASSSPAGARMYTQYF.

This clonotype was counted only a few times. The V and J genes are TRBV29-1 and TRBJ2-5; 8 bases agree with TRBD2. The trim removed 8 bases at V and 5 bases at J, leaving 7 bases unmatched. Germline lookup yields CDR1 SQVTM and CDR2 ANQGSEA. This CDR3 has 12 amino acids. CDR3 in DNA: TGCAGCTCCGCGGGGGGCTCGGAGACCCAGTACTTC. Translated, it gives CSSAGGSETQYF.

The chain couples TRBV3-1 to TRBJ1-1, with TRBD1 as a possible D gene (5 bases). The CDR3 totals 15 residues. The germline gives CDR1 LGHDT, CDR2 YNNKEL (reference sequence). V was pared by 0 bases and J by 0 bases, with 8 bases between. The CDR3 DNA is TGTGCCAGCAGCCAAGACGAGGGGATGAACACTGAAGCTTTCTTT. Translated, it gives CASSQDEGMNTEAFF.

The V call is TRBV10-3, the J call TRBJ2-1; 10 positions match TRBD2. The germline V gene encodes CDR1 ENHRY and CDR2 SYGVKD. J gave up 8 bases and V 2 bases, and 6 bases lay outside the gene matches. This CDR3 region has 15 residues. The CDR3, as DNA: TGTGCCATCAGTGAGGGTAGCGGGGGGTCTGATGAGCAGTTCTTC. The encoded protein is CAISEGSGGSDEQFF.

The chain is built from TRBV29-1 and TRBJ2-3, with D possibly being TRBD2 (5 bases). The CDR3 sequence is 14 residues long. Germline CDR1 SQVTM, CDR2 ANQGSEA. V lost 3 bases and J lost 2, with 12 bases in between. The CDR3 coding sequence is TGCAGCGTTGAGTATCCGGGGATCACAGATACGCAGTATTTT. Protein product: CSVEYPGITDTQYF.

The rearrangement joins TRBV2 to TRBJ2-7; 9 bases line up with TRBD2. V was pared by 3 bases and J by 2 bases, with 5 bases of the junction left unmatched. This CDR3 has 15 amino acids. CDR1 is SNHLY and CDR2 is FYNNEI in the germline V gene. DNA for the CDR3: TGTGCCAGCAGTGAGCGGGCGGGGGGGACCTACGAGCAGTACTTC. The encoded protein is CASSERAGGTYEQYF.

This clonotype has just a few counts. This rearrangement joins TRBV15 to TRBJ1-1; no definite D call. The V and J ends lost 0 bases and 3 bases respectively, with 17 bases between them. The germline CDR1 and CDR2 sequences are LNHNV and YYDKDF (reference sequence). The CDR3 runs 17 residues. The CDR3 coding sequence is TGTGCCACCAGCAGAGATACAGATGCCCCATGGGACACTGAAGCTTTCTTT. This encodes CATSRDTDAPWDTEAFF.

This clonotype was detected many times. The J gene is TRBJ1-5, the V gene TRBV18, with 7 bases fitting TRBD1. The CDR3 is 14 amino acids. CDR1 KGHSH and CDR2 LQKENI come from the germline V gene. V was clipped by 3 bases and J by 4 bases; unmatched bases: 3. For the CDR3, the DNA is TGTGCCAGCTCACCGGGACAGAATAATCAGCCCCAGCATTTT. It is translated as CASSPGQNNQPQHF.

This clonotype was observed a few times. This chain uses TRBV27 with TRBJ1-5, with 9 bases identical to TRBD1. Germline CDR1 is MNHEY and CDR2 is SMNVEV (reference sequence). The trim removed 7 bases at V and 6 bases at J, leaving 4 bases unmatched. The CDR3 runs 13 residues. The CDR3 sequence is CASKQGAGQPQHF. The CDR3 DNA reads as TGTGCCAGCAAACAGGGGGCCGGTCAGCCCCAGCATTTT.

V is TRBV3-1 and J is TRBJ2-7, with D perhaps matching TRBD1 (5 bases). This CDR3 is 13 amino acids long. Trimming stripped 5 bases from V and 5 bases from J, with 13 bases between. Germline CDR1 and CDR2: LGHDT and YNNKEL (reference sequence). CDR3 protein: CASSVIGAHEQYF. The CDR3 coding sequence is TGTGCCAGCAGCGTCATAGGGGCCCACGAGCAGTACTTC.

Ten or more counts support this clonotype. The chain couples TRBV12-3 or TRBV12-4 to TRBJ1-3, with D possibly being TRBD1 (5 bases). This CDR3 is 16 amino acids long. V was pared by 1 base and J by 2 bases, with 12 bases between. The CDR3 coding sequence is TGTGCCAGCAGTTTAGAGGCAGGGAGCCCTGGAAACACCATATATTTT. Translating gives CASSLEAGSPGNTIYF.

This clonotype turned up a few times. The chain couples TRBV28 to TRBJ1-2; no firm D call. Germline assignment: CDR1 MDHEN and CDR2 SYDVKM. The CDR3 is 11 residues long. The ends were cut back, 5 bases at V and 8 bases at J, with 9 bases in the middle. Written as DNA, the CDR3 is TGTGCCAGCAGTCCTCTGAGAGGCTACACCTTC. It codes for CASSPLRGYTF.

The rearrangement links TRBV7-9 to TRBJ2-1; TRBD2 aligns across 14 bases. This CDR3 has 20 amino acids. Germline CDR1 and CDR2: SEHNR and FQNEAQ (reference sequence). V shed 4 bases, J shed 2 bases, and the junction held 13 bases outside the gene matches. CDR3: CASSSSQWTSGGWPYNEQFF. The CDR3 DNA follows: TGTGCCAGCAGCTCCAGCCAATGGACTAGCGGGGGGTGGCCCTACAATGAGCAGTTCTTC.

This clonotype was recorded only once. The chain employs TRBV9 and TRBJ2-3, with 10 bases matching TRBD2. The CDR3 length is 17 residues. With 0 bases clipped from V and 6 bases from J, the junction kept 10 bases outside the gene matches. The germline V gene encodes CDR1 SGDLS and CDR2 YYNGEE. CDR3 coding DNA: TGTGCCAGCAGCGTAGTTCCTAGCGGGAGTATCAGGGATACGCAGTATTTT. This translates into CASSVVPSGSIRDTQYF. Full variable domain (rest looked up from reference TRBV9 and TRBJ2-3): DSGVTQTPKHLITATGQRVTLRCSPRSGDLSVYWYQQSLDQGLQFLIQYYNGEERAKGNILERFSAQQFPDLHSELNLSSLELGDSALYFCASSVVPSGSIRDTQYFGPGTRLTVL.

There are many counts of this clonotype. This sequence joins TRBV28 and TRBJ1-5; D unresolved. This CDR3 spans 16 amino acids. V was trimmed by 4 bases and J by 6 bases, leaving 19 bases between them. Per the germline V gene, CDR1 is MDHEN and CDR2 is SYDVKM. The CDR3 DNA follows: TGTGCCAGCAGTTATGAGTCCCACCCGTTCGCTCAGCCCCAGCATTTT. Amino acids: CASSYESHPFAQPQHF.

CDR3 amino acids: CASTGIVRAQAFF. CDR3 DNA: TGTGCCAGCACGGGGATCGTAAGGGCTCAAGCTTTCTTT. This chain links TRBV28 with TRBJ1-1; D is unclear. The CDR3 contains 13 residues. Germline V lookup: CDR1 MDHEN, CDR2 SYDVKM. V was pared by 7 bases and J by 9 bases, with 18 bases between.

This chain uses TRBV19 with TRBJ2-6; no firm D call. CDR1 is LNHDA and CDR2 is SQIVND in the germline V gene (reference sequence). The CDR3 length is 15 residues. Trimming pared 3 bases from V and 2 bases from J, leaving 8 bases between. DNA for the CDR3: TGTGCCAGTAGTATCAGTTGGGCTGGGGCCAACGTCCTGACTTTC. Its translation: CASSISWAGANVLTF.

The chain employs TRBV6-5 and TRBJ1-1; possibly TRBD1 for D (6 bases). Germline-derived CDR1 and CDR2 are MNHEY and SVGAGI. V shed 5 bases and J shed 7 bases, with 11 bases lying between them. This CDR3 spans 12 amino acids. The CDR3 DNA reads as TGTGCCAGCAGTAAACAGGGTGTTGAAGCTTTCTTT. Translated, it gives CASSKQGVEAFF.

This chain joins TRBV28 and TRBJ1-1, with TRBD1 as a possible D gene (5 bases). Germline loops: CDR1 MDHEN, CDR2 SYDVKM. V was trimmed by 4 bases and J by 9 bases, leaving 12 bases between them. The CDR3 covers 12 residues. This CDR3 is CASSSSGGKAFF. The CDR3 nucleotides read TGTGCCAGCAGTTCGTCGGGGGGAAAAGCTTTCTTT.

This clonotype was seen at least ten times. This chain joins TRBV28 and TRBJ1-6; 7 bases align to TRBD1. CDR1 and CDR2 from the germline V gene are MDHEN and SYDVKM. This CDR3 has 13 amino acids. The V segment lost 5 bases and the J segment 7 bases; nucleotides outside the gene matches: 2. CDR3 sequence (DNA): TGTGCCAGCAGTGTACAGGGGAATTCACCCCTCCACTTT. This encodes CASSVQGNSPLHF.

The CDR3 region has the DNA TGTGCCAGCAGTCGAGCTTCAAGAGAGCAGTACTTC. Amino acid sequence: CASSRASREQYF. V gene TRBV28 combines with J gene TRBJ2-7; D gene ambiguous. Between the trimmed V and J ends, which lost 5 bases and 7 bases, there was a span of 12 bases. The germline V gene encodes CDR1 MDHEN and CDR2 SYDVKM. This CDR3 region has 12 residues.

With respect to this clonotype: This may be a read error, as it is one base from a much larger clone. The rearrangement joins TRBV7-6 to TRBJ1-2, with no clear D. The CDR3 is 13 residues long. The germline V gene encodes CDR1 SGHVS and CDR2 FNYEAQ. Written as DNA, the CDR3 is TGTGTCAGCAGCTTAAATAGGATAGAGGGCTACACCTTC. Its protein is CVSSLNRIEGYTF.

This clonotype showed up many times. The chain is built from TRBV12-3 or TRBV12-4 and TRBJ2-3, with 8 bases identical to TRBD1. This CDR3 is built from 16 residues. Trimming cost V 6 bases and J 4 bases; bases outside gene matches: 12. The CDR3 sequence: CASSAGTGGFPDTQYF. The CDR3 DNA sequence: TGTGCCAGCAGCGCCGGGACAGGAGGTTTCCCAGATACGCAGTATTTT.